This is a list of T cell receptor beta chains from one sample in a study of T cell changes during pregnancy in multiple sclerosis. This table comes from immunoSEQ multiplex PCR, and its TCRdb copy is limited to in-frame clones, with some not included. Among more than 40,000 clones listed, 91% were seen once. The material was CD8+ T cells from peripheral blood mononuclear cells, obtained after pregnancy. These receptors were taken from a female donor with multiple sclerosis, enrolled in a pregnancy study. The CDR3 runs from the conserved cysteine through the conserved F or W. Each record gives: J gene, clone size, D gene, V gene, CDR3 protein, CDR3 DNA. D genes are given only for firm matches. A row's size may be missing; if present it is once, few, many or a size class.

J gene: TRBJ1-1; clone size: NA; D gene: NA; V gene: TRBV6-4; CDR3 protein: CASSVQGNTEAFF; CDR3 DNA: TGTGCCAGCAGTGTACAGGGGAACACTGAAGCTTTCTTT
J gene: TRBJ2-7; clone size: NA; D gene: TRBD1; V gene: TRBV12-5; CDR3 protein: CASDRTGSGEQYF; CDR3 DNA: TGTGCTAGTGACCGGACAGGGTCGGGCGAGCAGTACTTC
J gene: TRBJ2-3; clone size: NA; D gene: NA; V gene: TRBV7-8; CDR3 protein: CASSLSGTDTQYF; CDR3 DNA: TGTGCCAGCAGCTTATCAGGGACAGATACGCAGTATTTT
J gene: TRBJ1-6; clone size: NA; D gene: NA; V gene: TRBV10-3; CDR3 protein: CAISESPRFNSPLHF; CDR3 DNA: TGTGCCATCAGTGAGTCACCGCGTTTCAATTCACCCCTCCACTTT
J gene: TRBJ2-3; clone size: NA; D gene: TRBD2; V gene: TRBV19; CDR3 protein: CASSIASGTTGDTQYF; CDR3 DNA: TGTGCCAGTAGTATTGCCAGCGGGACCACTGGAGATACGCAGTATTTT
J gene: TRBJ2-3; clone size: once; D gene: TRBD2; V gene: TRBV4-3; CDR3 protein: CASSQDSAGLAGGATQYF; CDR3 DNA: TGCGCCAGCAGCCAAGATAGTGCGGGACTAGCGGGGGGGGCTACGCAGTATTTT
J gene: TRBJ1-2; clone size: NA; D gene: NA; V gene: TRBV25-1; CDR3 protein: CATTGQTEDGYTF; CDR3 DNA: TGTGCCACCACCGGACAGACTGAGGATGGCTACACCTTC
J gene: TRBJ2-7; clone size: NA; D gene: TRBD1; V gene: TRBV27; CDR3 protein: CASSLSLGQDAEQYF; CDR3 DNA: TGTGCCAGCAGTCTGAGCCTGGGACAGGATGCCGAGCAGTACTTC
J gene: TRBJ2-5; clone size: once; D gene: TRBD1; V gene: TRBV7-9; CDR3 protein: CASRLRTGLRETQYF; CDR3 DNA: TGTGCCAGCAGGCTCCGGACAGGGTTAAGGGAGACCCAGTACTTC
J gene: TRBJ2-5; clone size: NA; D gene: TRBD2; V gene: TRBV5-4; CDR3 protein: CASSPWWAGAQETQYF; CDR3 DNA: TGTGCCAGCAGCCCTTGGTGGGCGGGAGCACAAGAGACCCAGTACTTC
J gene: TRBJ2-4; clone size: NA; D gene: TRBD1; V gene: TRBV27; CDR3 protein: CASSLGTALAKNIQYF; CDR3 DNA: TGTGCCAGCAGTTTAGGGACAGCACTAGCCAAAAACATTCAGTACTTC
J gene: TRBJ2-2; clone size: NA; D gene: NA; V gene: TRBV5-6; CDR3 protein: CASSQAGNTGELFF; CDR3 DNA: TGTGCCAGCAGCCAGGCGGGGAACACCGGGGAGCTGTTTTTT
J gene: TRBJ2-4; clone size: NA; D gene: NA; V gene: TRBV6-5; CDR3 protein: CASSPTGSAYIQYF; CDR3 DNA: TGTGCCAGCAGTCCAACGGGATCGGCCTACATTCAGTACTTC
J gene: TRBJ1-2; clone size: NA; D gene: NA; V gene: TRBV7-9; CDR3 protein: CASSLRTASNYGYTF; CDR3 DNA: TGTGCCAGCAGCCTGCGGACAGCATCGAACTATGGCTACACCTTC
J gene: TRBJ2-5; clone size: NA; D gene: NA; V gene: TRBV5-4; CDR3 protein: CASSSLQETQYF; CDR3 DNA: TGTGCCAGCAGCTCGTTACAAGAGACCCAGTACTTC
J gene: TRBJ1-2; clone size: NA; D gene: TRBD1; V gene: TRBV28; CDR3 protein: CASSFEGAGGYTF; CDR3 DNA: TGTGCCAGCAGTTTCGAGGGGGCTGGGGGCTACACCTTC
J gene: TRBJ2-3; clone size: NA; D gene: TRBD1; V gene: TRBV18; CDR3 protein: CASSPRDSNTDTQYF; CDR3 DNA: TGTGCCAGCTCACCAAGGGACAGTAACACAGATACGCAGTATTTT
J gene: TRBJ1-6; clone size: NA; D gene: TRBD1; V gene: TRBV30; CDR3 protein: CAWSVLNRGNSPLHF; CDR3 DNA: TGTGCCTGGAGTGTTTTAAACAGGGGTAATTCACCCCTCCACTTT
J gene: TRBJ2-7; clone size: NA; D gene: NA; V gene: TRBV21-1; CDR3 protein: CASSKAGTESYEQYF; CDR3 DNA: TGTGCCAGCAGCAAAGCGGGGACAGAATCCTACGAGCAGTACTTC
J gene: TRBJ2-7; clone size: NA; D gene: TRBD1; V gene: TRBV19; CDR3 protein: CASSIGAGGSYEQYF; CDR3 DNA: TGTGCCAGTAGTATAGGGGCAGGGGGCTCCTACGAGCAGTACTTC